A selection of T cell receptor beta chains follows, all from one sample in a study of T cells after yellow fever vaccination. MiXCR, run by TCRdb on the 5' RACE reads, gives a single entry per CDR3 protein. The sample shows hundreds of thousands of distinct CDR3 sequences, 15% to 20% of them seen only once. The sequenced sample was PBMCs, obtained 15 days after the yellow fever booster vaccination. The receptor source for this set is a man aged 25 to 40 who received the YFV17D yellow fever vaccine. CDR3s leave out the opening cysteine and the closing phenylalanine or tryptophan. Fields, in order: J gene, V gene, CDR3 protein.

j_call: TRBJ2-6; v_call: TRBV5-1; cdr3_aa: ASSLAATSSGANVLT
j_call: TRBJ1-5; v_call: TRBV20-1; cdr3_aa: SASRSPYSNQPQH
j_call: TRBJ2-5; v_call: TRBV15; cdr3_aa: ATSRDPGQQETQY
j_call: TRBJ2-3; v_call: TRBV7-2; cdr3_aa: ASSFSAGASDTQY
j_call: TRBJ2-5; v_call: TRBV30; cdr3_aa: AWSATRRTSGFQETQY
j_call: TRBJ1-1; v_call: TRBV7-8; cdr3_aa: ASSLTSWLNTEAF
j_call: TRBJ2-5; v_call: TRBV12-3/TRBV12-4; cdr3_aa: ASSLGTLTGGPKETQY
j_call: TRBJ2-1; v_call: TRBV18; cdr3_aa: ASSPKRGQGVRAYNEQF
j_call: TRBJ2-5; v_call: TRBV18; cdr3_aa: ASSGIAQETQY
j_call: TRBJ2-5; v_call: TRBV20-1; cdr3_aa: SAQNRGEETQY
j_call: TRBJ2-1; v_call: TRBV7-6; cdr3_aa: ASSLETSGSAYNEQF
j_call: TRBJ2-1; v_call: TRBV7-2; cdr3_aa: ASSDGRGTPYNEQF
j_call: TRBJ2-7; v_call: TRBV29-1; cdr3_aa: SVRTGSYEQY
j_call: TRBJ2-7; v_call: TRBV30; cdr3_aa: AWSVLRLTYEQY
j_call: TRBJ2-1; v_call: TRBV7-2; cdr3_aa: ASHTSGRAGEQF
j_call: TRBJ2-5; v_call: TRBV2; cdr3_aa: ASKADQETQY
j_call: TRBJ2-2; v_call: TRBV7-9; cdr3_aa: ASSPGPVGAVFRTGELF
j_call: TRBJ2-4; v_call: TRBV6-1; cdr3_aa: ASSATRTKNIQY
j_call: TRBJ2-1; v_call: TRBV5-1; cdr3_aa: ASSLAGMGEVDEQF
j_call: TRBJ2-3; v_call: TRBV7-2; cdr3_aa: ASSFGPPSGAVDTQY
j_call: TRBJ2-2; v_call: TRBV29-1; cdr3_aa: SPETIPGRELF
j_call: TRBJ2-5; v_call: TRBV29-1; cdr3_aa: SAARETQY
j_call: TRBJ1-3; v_call: TRBV20-1; cdr3_aa: SALTPSSGNTIY
j_call: TRBJ2-1; v_call: TRBV3-1; cdr3_aa: ASSPISGGINEQF
j_call: TRBJ2-7; v_call: TRBV19; cdr3_aa: ASTPKDGSAVEQY
j_call: TRBJ2-5; v_call: TRBV7-2; cdr3_aa: ASSLKQETQY
j_call: TRBJ2-6; v_call: TRBV7-6; cdr3_aa: ASSLRTGPSGANVLT
j_call: TRBJ2-7; v_call: TRBV9; cdr3_aa: ASSSRTGKGEQY